The 2 T cell receptor beta chains below come from one sample, sequenced in a study of T-cell reconstitution after alpha-beta-depleted transplantation in children. Unique molecular identifiers were incorporated into the prepared TCRbeta library. TCRdb re-called the PCR reads through MiXCR, storing one row per CDR3 protein. This table has around 410,000 distinct CDR3 sequences, roughly 10% appearing once. The source material was PBMCs from the stem cell graft donor, sampled from the stem cell graft. These receptors were obtained from a human donor who donated a stem cell graft to a child with acute myeloid leukemia.

V gene TRBV5-1 combines with J gene TRBJ2-5, with D possibly being TRBD2 (5 bases). CDR1 SGHRS and CDR2 YFSETQ come from the germline V gene. The CDR3 covers 15 residues. The V gene lost 0 bases and the J gene lost 4 bases, with 13 bases spanning the gap. CDR3 protein: CASSLVRGRVETQYF. The CDR3 nucleotides are TGCGCCAGCAGCTTGGTCCGGGGAAGGGTAGAGACCCAGTACTTC.

The chain carries TRBV6-1 and TRBJ1-5, with D uncertain. Trimming pared 1 base from V and 0 bases from J, leaving 7 bases between. There are 15 residues in the CDR3. Germline V gene lookup returns CDR1 MNHNS and CDR2 SASEGT. CDR3 region: CASSEGDYSNQPQHF. The CDR3 region has the DNA TGTGCCAGCAGTGAAGGAGATTATAGCAATCAGCCCCAGCATTTT.